This T cell receptor (beta chain) was sequenced for a study of T cell responses to AZD1222 COVID-19 vaccine. Overall study context: Pooled samples include second doses given at about 4 or 12 weeks. Study findings and constraints: Among the donors, most were white British and more were female, and clonal diversity was possibly underestimated. Just 6 or 7 AZD1222 recipients were seropositive at baseline.

About this clone itself: Its antigen is not known.

The CDR3 runs to 16 residues. Trimming cost V 2 bases and J 1 base, with 15 bases left between them. Germline CDR1 SGHVS, CDR2 FQNEAQ. The assay was immunoSEQ multiplex PCR, and TCRdb's table has in-frame clones only and misses some. The sample has some 97,000 clones, about 88% seen once. This specimen consisted of peripheral blood, obtained on day 0 of AZD1222 vaccination. The chain employs TRBV7-8 and TRBJ2-7, with D possibly being TRBD1 or TRBD2 (9 bases each). The clonotype originates from an adult in good health. CDR3 sequence: CASSLSGGTGSYEQYF. The CDR3, as DNA: TGTGCCAGCAGCTTAAGCGGGGGGACAGGGTCCTACGAGCAGTACTTC.